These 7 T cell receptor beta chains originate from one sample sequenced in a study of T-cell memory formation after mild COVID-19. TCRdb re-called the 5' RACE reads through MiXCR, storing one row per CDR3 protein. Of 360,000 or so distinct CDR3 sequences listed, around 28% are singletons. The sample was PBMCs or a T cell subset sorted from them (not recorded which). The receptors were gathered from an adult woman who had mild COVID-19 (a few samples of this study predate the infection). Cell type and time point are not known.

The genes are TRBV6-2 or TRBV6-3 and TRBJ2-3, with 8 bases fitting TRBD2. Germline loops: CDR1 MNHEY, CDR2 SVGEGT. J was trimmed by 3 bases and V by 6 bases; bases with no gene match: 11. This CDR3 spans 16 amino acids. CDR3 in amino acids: CASSPGGGRKTDTQYF. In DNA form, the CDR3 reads TGTGCCAGCAGCCCCGGGGGGGGGCGAAAGACAGATACGCAGTATTTT.

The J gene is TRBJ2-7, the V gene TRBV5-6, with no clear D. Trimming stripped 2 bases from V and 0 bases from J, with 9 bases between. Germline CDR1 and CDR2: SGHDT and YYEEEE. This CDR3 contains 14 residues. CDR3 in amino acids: CASSFPGPSYEQYF. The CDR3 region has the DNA TGTGCCAGCAGCTTCCCGGGTCCCTCCTACGAGCAGTACTTC.

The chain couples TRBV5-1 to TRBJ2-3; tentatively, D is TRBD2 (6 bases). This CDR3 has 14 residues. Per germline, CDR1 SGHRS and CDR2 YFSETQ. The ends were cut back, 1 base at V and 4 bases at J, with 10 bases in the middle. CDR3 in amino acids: CASSLRRDSDTQYF. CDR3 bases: TGCGCCAGCAGCTTGCGACGGGACTCAGATACGCAGTATTTT.

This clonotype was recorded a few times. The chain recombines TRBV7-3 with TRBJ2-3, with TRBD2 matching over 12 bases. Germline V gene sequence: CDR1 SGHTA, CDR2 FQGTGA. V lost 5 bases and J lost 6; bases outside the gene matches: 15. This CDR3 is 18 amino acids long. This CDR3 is CASSRIGGLAGKGDTQYF. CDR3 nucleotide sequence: TGTGCCAGCAGCCGAATAGGTGGACTAGCGGGAAAGGGCGATACGCAGTATTTT.

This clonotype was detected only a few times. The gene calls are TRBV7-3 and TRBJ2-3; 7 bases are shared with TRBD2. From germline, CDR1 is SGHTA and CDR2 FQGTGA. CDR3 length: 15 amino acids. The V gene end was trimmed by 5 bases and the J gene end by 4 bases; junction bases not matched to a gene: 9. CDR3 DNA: TGTGCCAGCAGCCCCAACGGCGCGGGAGCAGATACGCAGTATTTT. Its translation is CASSPNGAGADTQYF.

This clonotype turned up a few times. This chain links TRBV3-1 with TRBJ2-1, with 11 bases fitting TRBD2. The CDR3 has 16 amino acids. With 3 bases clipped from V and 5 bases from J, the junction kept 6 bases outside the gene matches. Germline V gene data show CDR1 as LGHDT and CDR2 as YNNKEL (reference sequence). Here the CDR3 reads CASSHSGLAGDNEQFF. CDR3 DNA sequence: TGTGCCAGCAGCCACTCAGGACTAGCGGGTGACAATGAGCAGTTCTTC.

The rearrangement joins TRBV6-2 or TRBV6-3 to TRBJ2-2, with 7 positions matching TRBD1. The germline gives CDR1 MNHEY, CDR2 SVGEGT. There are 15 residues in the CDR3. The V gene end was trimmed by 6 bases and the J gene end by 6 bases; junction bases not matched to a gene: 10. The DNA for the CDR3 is TGTGCCAGCAGCCTCAGACAGGGAGTGCCCGGGGAGCTGTTTTTT. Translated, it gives CASSLRQGVPGELFF.